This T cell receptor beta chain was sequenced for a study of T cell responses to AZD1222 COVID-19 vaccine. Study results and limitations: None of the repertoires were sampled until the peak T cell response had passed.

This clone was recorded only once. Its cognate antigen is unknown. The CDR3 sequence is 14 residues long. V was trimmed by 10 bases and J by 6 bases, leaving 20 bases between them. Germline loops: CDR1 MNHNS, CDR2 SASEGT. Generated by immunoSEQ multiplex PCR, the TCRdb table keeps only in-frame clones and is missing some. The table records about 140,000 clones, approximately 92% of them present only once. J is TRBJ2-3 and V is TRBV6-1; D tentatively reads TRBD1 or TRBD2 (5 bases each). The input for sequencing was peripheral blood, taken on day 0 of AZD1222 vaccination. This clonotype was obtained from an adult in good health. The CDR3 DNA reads TGTGCCACCAGATGGGGGACCCCGGGGGATACGCAGTATTTT. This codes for CATRWGTPGDTQYF.